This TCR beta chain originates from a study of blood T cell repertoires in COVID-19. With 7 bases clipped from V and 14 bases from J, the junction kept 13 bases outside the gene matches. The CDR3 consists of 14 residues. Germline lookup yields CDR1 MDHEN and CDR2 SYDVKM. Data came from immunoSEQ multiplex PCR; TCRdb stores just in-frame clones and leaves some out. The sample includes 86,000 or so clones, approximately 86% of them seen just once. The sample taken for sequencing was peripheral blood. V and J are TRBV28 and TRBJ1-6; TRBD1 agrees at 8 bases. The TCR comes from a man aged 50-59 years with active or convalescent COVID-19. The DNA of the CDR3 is TGTGCCAGCACTCCCGAGCCGCAGGGGGCATCCCTCCACTTT. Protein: CASTPEPQGASLHF.